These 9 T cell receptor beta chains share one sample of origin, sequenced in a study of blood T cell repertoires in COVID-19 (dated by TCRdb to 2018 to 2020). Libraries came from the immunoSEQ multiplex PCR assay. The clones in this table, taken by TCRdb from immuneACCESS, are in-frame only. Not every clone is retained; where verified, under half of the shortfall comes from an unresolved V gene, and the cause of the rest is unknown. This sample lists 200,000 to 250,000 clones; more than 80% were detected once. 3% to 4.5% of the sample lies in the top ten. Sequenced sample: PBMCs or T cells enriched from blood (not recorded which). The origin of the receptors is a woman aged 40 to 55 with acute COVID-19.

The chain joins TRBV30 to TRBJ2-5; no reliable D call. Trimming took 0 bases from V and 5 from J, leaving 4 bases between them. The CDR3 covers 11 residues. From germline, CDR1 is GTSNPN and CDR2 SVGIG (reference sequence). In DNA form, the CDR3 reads TGTGCCTGGAGTGTTATGGAGACCCAGTACTTC. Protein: CAWSVMETQYF.

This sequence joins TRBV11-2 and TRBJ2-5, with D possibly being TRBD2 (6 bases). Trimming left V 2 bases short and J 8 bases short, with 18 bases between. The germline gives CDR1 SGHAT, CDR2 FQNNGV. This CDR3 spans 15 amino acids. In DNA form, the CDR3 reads TGTGCCAGCAGCTTAAGGGGACTCCCCCGTGTTACCCAGTACTTC. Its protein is CASSLRGLPRVTQYF.

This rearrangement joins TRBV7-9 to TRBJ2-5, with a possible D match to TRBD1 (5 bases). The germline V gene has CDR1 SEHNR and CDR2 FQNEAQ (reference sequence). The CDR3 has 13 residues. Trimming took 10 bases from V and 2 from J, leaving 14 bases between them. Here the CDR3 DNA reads TGTGCCAAAGGGGCAGGGAAACAAGAGACCCAGTACTTC. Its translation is CAKGAGKQETQYF.

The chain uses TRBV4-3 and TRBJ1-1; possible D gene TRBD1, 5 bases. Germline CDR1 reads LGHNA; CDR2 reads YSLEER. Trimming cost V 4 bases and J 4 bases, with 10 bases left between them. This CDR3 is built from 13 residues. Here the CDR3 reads CASSPGRRTEAFF. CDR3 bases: TGCGCCAGCAGCCCAGGGAGGCGCACTGAAGCTTTCTTT.

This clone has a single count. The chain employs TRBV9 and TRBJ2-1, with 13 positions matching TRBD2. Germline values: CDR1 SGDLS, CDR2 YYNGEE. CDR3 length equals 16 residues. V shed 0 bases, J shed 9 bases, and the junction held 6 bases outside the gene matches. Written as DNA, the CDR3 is TGTGCCAGCAGCGTAGCTACTGGACTAGCGGGGGCTGAGCAGTTCTTC. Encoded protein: CASSVATGLAGAEQFF.

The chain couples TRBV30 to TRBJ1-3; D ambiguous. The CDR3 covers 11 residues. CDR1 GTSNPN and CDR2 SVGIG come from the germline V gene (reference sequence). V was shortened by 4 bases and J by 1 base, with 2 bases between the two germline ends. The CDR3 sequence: CAWTSGNTIYF. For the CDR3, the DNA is TGTGCCTGGACGTCTGGAAACACCATATATTTT.

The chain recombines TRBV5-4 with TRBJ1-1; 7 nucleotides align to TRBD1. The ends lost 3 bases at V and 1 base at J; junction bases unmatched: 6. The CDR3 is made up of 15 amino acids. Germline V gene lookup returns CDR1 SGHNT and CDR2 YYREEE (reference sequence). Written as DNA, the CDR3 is TGTGCCAGCAGCTACCGACAGGGTAGGAACACTGAAGCTTTCTTT. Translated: CASSYRQGRNTEAFF.

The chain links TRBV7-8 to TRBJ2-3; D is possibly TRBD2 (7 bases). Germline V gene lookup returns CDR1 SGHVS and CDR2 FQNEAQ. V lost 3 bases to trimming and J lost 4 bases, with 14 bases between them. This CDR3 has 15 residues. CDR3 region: CASSFRRGRADTQYF. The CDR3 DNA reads TGTGCCAGCAGCTTCAGGCGGGGGCGGGCAGATACGCAGTATTTT.

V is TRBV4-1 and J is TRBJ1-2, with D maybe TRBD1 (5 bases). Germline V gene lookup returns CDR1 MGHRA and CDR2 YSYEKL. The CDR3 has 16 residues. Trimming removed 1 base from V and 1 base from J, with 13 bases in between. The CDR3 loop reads CASSQGQTLYNYGYTF. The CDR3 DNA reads TGCGCCAGCAGCCAAGGACAGACGCTTTATAACTATGGCTACACCTTC.